Listed below are T cell receptor beta chains from one sample, sequenced in a study of human T cells and chemical hapten exposure. TCRdb analysed the RACE reads with MiXCR anew, one entry per CDR3 protein. The profile shows just under 40,000 distinct CDR3 sequences, about 12% of them singletons. The source material was whole blood, sampled in connection with sensitization to the hapten diphenylcyclopropenone (DPC). Receptors were obtained from a woman aged 40 to 50 with alopecia areata. Some clones in this sample may be carry-over from other donors' samples. Each CDR3 is given with its conserved first and last residue. Each record gives: CDR3 length, D gene, V gene, J gene, CDR3 protein. D genes are given only for firm matches.

15,TRBD2,TRBV10-2,TRBJ2-1,CASSGWSGKEDEQFF
13,TRBD2,TRBV29-1,TRBJ2-1,CSVRLAGGDEQFF
14,TRBD1,TRBV28,TRBJ2-5,CASRGRTGEQTQYF
15,NA,TRBV28,TRBJ2-2,CASSFLLANTGELFF
14,TRBD1,TRBV29-1,TRBJ2-1,CSVPSGTGENEQFF
12,NA,TRBV28,TRBJ2-2,CASSLYTGELFF
15,TRBD1,TRBV27,TRBJ2-1,CASSSPGQGNNEQFF
13,TRBD2,TRBV7-9,TRBJ2-5,CASAIGRGETQYF
12,NA,TRBV7-2,TRBJ2-4,CASSSPENIQYF
14,TRBD2,TRBV5-4,TRBJ2-1,CASSPTSGDNEQFF
13,TRBD1,TRBV6-1,TRBJ1-6,CASTGTGDSPLHF
15,NA,TRBV29-1,TRBJ1-2,CSVLTGMPANYGYTF
15,NA,TRBV27,TRBJ1-1,CASSLFGGMNTEAFF
11,NA,TRBV12-3/TRBV12-4,TRBJ2-1,CASSLGGLKFF
14,NA,TRBV18,TRBJ2-1,CASSPPYGVNEQFF
15,NA,TRBV27,TRBJ2-2,CASTRGGQNTGELFF
14,NA,TRBV28,TRBJ1-4,CASNTTATNEKLFF
12,NA,TRBV24-1,TRBJ2-5,CATSDPLETQYF
15,NA,TRBV28,TRBJ2-5,CASSSQGSGEETQYF
13,NA,TRBV16,TRBJ1-4,CASSQGRNEKLFF
15,NA,TRBV5-1,TRBJ2-7,CASSPGALGSYEQYF
14,NA,TRBV10-3,TRBJ1-3,CAISEAGSGNTIYF
15,NA,TRBV4-1,TRBJ1-4,CASSQDLRAPEKLFF
15,NA,TRBV4-3,TRBJ2-7,CASSQVGDTGYEQYF
15,NA,TRBV6-2/TRBV6-3,TRBJ2-3,CASSTVDRTGDTQYF